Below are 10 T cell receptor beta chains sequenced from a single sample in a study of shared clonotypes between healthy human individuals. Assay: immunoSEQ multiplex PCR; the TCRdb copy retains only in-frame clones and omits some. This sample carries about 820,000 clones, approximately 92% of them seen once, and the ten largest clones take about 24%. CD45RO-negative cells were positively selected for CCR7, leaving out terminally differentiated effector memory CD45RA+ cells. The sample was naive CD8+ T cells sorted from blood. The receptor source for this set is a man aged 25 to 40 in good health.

The CDR3 sequence: CASSADRGLLMNTEAFF. The CDR3 nucleotides read TGTGCCAGCAGTGCCGACAGGGGGCTCCTCATGAACACTGAAGCTTTCTTT. The chain joins TRBV14 to TRBJ1-1; 10 nucleotides match TRBD1. Per the germline V gene, CDR1 is SGHDN and CDR2 is FVKESK. Trimming removed 6 bases from V and 0 bases from J; junction bases left unmatched: 10. This CDR3 region has 17 residues.

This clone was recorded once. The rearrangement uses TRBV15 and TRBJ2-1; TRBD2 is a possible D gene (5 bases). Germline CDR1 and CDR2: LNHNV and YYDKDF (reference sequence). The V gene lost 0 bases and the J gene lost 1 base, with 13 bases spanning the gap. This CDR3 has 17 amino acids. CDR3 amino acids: CATSRERGSASYNEQFF. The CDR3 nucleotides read TGTGCCACCAGCAGAGAAAGAGGTAGCGCTTCCTACAATGAGCAGTTCTTC.

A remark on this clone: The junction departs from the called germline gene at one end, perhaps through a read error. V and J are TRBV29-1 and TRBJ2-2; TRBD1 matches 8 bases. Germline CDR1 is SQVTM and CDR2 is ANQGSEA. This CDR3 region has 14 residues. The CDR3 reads CGQPGTGTGGELFF. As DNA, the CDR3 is TGTGGACAGCCGGGGACAGGTACCGGCGGGGAGCTGTTTTTT.

This CDR3 is CASSPFITANYGYTF. The CDR3 nucleotides are TGCGCCAGCAGCCCCTTCATCACCGCTAACTATGGCTACACCTTC. The chain employs TRBV4-3 and TRBJ1-2; no firm D call. CDR1 and CDR2 (germline): LGHNA, YSLEER. This CDR3 comprises 15 residues. V lost 4 bases and J lost 0, with 12 bases in between.

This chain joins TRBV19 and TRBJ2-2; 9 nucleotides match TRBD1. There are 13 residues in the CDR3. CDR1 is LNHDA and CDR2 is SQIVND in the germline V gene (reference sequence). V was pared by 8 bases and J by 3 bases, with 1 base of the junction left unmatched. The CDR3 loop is CASGQGYTGELFF. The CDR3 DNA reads TGTGCCAGTGGACAGGGGTACACCGGGGAGCTGTTTTTT. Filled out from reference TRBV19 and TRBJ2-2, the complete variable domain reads DGGITQSPKYLFRKEGQNVTLSCEQNLNHDAMYWYRQDPGQGLRLIYYSQIVNDFQKGDIAEGYSVSREKKESFPLTVTSAQKNPTAFYLCASGQGYTGELFFGEGSRLTVL.

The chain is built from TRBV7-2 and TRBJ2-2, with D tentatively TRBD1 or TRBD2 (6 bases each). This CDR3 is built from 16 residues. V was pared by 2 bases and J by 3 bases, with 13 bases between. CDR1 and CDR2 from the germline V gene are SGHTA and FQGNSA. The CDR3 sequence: CASSLRGGWDTGELFF. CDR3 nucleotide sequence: TGTGCCAGCAGCTTAAGAGGGGGGTGGGACACCGGGGAGCTGTTTTTT.

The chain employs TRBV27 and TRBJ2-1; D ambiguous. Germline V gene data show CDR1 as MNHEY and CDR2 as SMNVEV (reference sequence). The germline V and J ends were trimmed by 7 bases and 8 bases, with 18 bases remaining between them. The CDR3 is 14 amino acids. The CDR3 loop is CASTPFAPDDEQFF. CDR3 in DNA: TGTGCCAGCACCCCTTTCGCCCCCGACGATGAGCAGTTCTTC.

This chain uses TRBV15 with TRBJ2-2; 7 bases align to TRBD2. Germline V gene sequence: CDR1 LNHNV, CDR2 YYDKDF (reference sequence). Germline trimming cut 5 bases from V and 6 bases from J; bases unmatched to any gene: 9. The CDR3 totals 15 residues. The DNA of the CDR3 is TGTGCCACCAGCGAGAGGAGGGAGGGTCCCGGGGAGCTGTTTTTT. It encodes CATSERREGPGELFF.

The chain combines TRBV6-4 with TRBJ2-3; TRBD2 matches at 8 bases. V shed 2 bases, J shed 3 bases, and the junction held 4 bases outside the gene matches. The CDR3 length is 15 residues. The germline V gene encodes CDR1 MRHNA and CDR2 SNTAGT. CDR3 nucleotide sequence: TGTGCCAGCAGTGACACTAGCGGTGGGACAGATACGCAGTATTTT. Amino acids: CASSDTSGGTDTQYF.

The CDR3 spells CAIRFRSTGDTGELFF. DNA of the CDR3: TGTGCCATCAGATTCAGATCGACAGGGGACACCGGGGAGCTGTTTTTT. V gene TRBV10-3 combines with J gene TRBJ2-2; TRBD1 matches 8 bases. This CDR3 region has 16 residues. V shed 6 bases and J 3 bases; nucleotides not matched to a gene: 9. Germline V gives CDR1 ENHRY, CDR2 SYGVKD.